This TCR beta chain was obtained from a study of cytomegalovirus exposure and HLA in healthy donors (dated by TCRdb to 2016 to 2017). As for the study more broadly: According to a later analysis, the roughly 130 validation repertoires were produced on the same platform as the 680 or so repertoires of the first cohort. The study aimed to test whether signatures of past pathogen exposure could be identified by cataloging public T cell receptors. A separate validation cohort of 100 to 150 different subjects was used in addition to the approximately 700-subject first cohort. High-throughput TCR immunosequencing, statistical association of individual TCRs with disease status, and machine learning were combined to predict cytomegalovirus infection status.

Donors formed part of the validation cohort, which comprised over a hundred subjects and was distinct from the first cohort of several hundred subjects. Points the paper makes about the study in general: A later analysis found that TCRs clustered in the first cohort also tended to co-occur in the 120 validation repertoires, with approximately 95% of cluster scores above 0. A later analysis had no HLA typing for the validation cohort, so co-occurrence there was scored across all 120 repertoires. Cytomegalovirus status was reported to be diagnosed by the classifier with high specificity and sensitivity in both the original and validation cohorts. The authors suggested that the approach could potentially be generalized to other disease states and immunological phenotypes. Most TCR sequences were observed very rarely across donors, whereas some public TCRs were present in many individuals. In vitro tests confirmed that a few of the cytomegalovirus-associated TCR beta chains recognize cytomegalovirus antigens. The study listed 164 TCR beta chains as associated with cytomegalovirus.

Regarding this clone: Its binding antigen is unknown. Qualities for individual bases were not recorded, and no much larger clone is one base off.

Library preparation employed the immunoSEQ multiplex PCR assay. The authors' analysis ran thus. A statistical classification framework was built for diagnosing cytomegalovirus status from the catalog of TCR beta chain sequences. This immuneACCESS table, as held by TCRdb, lists in-frame sequences with V and J called but not all clones. Of the missing ones, under half trace to an unresolved V gene in checked studies; the others have no known cause. Clonal size and the V and J genes are those of that table, whereas D and trimming came from the DNA. Present in this sample are about 170,000 clones, just under 90% of which were seen just once. The top ten constitute about 1.5% of the sample. Sequenced sample: PBMCs. This TCR derives from a woman in her twenties or thirties in good health and CMV-seronegative.

CDR3 loop: CASSPHGGTNAGELFF. The sequence in DNA is TGTGCCAGCAGCCCCCACGGGGGTACGAATGCCGGGGAGCTGTTTTTT. The V and J segments used are TRBV5-4 and TRBJ2-2; the D gene is perhaps TRBD2, on 6 matching bases. The V and J ends are trimmed by 4 bases and 6 bases, leaving 19 bases between them. From the cysteine through the phenylalanine, the CDR3 covers 16 amino acids. The DNA shown is the 48-base CDR3, in frame from base 1. As encoded in the germline V gene (reference sequence), CDR1 is SGHNT while CDR2 is YYREEE.